Below are 15 T cell receptor beta chains sequenced from a single sample in a study of somatic mutations in cytotoxic T cells in rheumatoid arthritis. Clones were read by immunoSEQ multiplex PCR, and TCRdb kept only the in-frame ones, dropping some. The sample includes around 19,000 clones, around 80% of them seen just once. The sequenced material came from CD8+ T cells sorted from blood. These TCRs come from an adult with rheumatoid arthritis.

The chain couples TRBV7-2 to TRBJ2-1; 8 positions match TRBD2. V shed 3 bases, J shed 8 bases, and the junction held 9 bases outside the gene matches. The CDR3 covers 15 residues. Germline CDR1 is SGHTA and CDR2 is FQGNSA. The CDR3 spells CASSFLGLGSDEQFF. The CDR3 nucleotides read TGTGCCAGCAGCTTTTTGGGACTAGGGTCGGATGAGCAGTTCTTC.

The sample holds a few counts of this clone. The rearrangement links TRBV7-9 to TRBJ2-7, with D tentatively TRBD2 (7 bases). Trimming removed 2 bases from V and 6 bases from J, with 14 bases in between. In germline, CDR1 is SEHNR, CDR2 FQNEAQ (reference sequence). The CDR3 spans 14 residues. The CDR3 protein is CASSLTGGQREQYF. CDR3 DNA sequence: TGTGCCAGCAGCTTAACGGGAGGACAGCGCGAGCAGTACTTC.

The CDR3 nucleotides read TGTGCCAGCAGTTCCGGACTAGCGGGAGCTGCAGATACGCAGTATTTT. Translating gives CASSSGLAGAADTQYF. The rearrangement joins TRBV27 to TRBJ2-3; 13 nucleotides agree with TRBD2. Trimming cost V 4 bases and J 4 bases; bases outside gene matches: 5. The CDR3 extends over 16 amino acids. From germline, CDR1 is MNHEY and CDR2 SMNVEV (reference sequence).

The rearrangement uses TRBV27 and TRBJ1-1; 11 nucleotides align to TRBD1. This CDR3 is built from 17 residues. From germline, CDR1 is MNHEY and CDR2 SMNVEV (reference sequence). Germline trimming cut 4 bases from V and 4 bases from J; bases unmatched to any gene: 11. This CDR3 is CASSSTDRGPWGTEAFF. The CDR3 DNA reads TGTGCCAGCAGTTCCACGGACAGGGGGCCATGGGGCACTGAAGCTTTCTTT.

The rearrangement joins TRBV7-9 to TRBJ2-3; 9 bases agree with TRBD1. The germline gives CDR1 SEHNR, CDR2 FQNEAQ (reference sequence). V was clipped by 4 bases and J by 4 bases; unmatched bases: 15. The CDR3 is 18 amino acids. CDR3 loop: CASSSNRAGTGTPDTQYF. DNA of the CDR3: TGTGCCAGCAGCTCCAACCGCGCCGGGACAGGGACGCCAGATACGCAGTATTTT.

The chain combines TRBV10-1 with TRBJ2-1; 11 bases line up with TRBD2. Germline trimming cut 1 base from V and 10 bases from J; bases unmatched to any gene: 6. Germline V lookup: CDR1 WNHNN, CDR2 SYGVQD (reference sequence). CDR3 length: 15 amino acids. DNA for the CDR3: TGCGCCAGCAGTGAGTGGCTAGCGGGAGGAGGGGAGCAGTTCTTC. It codes for CASSEWLAGGGEQFF.

This chain connects TRBV5-6 to TRBJ2-2, with D perhaps being TRBD1 or TRBD2 (5 bases each). The V end was cut by 2 bases, the J end by 0 bases, with 8 bases between. Germline loops: CDR1 SGHDT, CDR2 YYEEEE. The CDR3 is made up of 15 amino acids. The CDR3: CASSFGTANTGELFF. Written as DNA, the CDR3 is TGTGCCAGCAGCTTCGGGACCGCGAACACCGGGGAGCTGTTTTTT.

V usage is TRBV12-5 and J usage is TRBJ1-5, with D tentatively TRBD1 (6 bases). V was pared by 9 bases and J by 6 bases, with 12 bases between. This CDR3 is built from 12 residues. Germline assignment: CDR1 LGHNT and CDR2 FRNRAP. The CDR3 protein is CARSGGSQPQHF. CDR3 in DNA: TGTGCTAGGAGTGGGGGCAGTCAGCCCCAGCATTTT.

The chain recombines TRBV28 with TRBJ2-3; 7 bases are shared with TRBD2. The germline V gene encodes CDR1 MDHEN and CDR2 SYDVKM. Trimming removed 4 bases from V and 0 bases from J; junction bases left unmatched: 16. This CDR3 comprises 19 residues. In nucleotides, the CDR3 is TGTGCCAGCAGTTGGGACGGGGGGTTGGCGGGGGAGAGCACAGATACGCAGTATTTT. Encoded protein: CASSWDGGLAGESTDTQYF. The full variable domain, its missing parts supplied by reference TRBV28 and TRBJ2-3, is DVKVTQSSRYLVKRTGEKVFLECVQDMDHENMFWYRQDPGLGLRLIYFSYDVKMKEKGDIPEGYSVSREKKERFSLILESASTNQTSMYLCASSWDGGLAGESTDTQYFGPGTRLTVL.

The chain carries TRBV27 and TRBJ2-7, with D possibly being TRBD1 or TRBD2 (5 bases each). There are 17 residues in the CDR3. Germline values: CDR1 MNHEY, CDR2 SMNVEV (reference sequence). The V end was cut by 0 bases, the J end by 2 bases, with 17 bases between. The CDR3 loop is CASSLSGTDPFTYEQYF. DNA for the CDR3: TGTGCCAGCAGTTTATCCGGGACGGATCCCTTTACCTACGAGCAGTACTTC.

This chain uses TRBV28 with TRBJ2-3, with 7 bases matching TRBD2. Trimming took 8 bases from V and 4 from J; bases not matched to a gene: 21. The CDR3 runs 18 residues. Per the germline V gene, CDR1 is MDHEN and CDR2 is SYDVKM. The CDR3 DNA reads as TGTGCCAGCGGGGGGAGGGAAAGGACCGAAATTTGGGCAGATACGCAGTATTTT. This gives the protein CASGGRERTEIWADTQYF.

The J gene is TRBJ2-5, the V gene TRBV5-8, with unresolved D. The CDR3 runs 12 residues. Germline V gene sequence: CDR1 SGHTS, CDR2 YDEGEE. Trimming cost V 5 bases and J 5 bases, with 10 bases left between them. Here the CDR3 DNA reads TGTGCCAGCAGTCTCTATTCTGAGACCCAGTACTTC. Translating gives CASSLYSETQYF.

This sequence joins TRBV5-1 and TRBJ2-1; the D is unclear. From germline, CDR1 is SGHRS and CDR2 YFSETQ. Trimming cost V 4 bases and J 6 bases, with 5 bases left between them. This CDR3 is built from 11 residues. The CDR3 region is CASSHSNEQFF. DNA for the CDR3: TGCGCCAGCAGCCACAGCAATGAGCAGTTCTTC.

The chain joins TRBV13 to TRBJ2-7; 7 bases agree with TRBD1. Germline V gives CDR1 PRHDT, CDR2 FYEKMQ (reference sequence). Losses at the gene ends were 3 bases for V and 4 bases for J; bases not matched to a gene: 6. CDR3 length: 14 residues. CDR3 protein: CASSLWGQKYEQYF. The CDR3 bases are TGTGCCAGCAGCTTGTGGGGACAGAAATACGAGCAGTACTTC.

V and J are TRBV19 and TRBJ1-5, with D possibly TRBD1 on 6 matching bases. The V end lost 5 bases, the J end lost 1 base, and 15 bases lay between the germline ends. The CDR3 length is 16 residues. Germline V gene lookup returns CDR1 LNHDA and CDR2 SQIVND (reference sequence). DNA of the CDR3: TGTGCCAGTAGTCCCGTGAGCAGGGGAAGCAATCAGCCCCAGCATTTT. It encodes CASSPVSRGSNQPQHF.